Shown below are 29 T cell receptor beta chains from a single sample sequenced in a study of cytomegalovirus exposure and HLA in healthy donors. The data were produced by immunoSEQ multiplex PCR, yet TCRdb's version contains in-frame clones alone and is incomplete. Here the sample spans 120,000 or so clones, 89% being singletons. The source material was PBMCs. The receptors stem from a woman aged 18-29 years in good health and CMV-seronegative.

This clone was counted between two and nine times. This chain links TRBV5-4 with TRBJ1-1, with D unclear. CDR1 and CDR2 (germline): SGHNT, YYREEE (reference sequence). The ends were cut back, 0 bases at V and 0 bases at J, with 6 bases in the middle. This CDR3 contains 14 residues. The CDR3 region has the DNA TGTGCCAGCAGCTTGGGGCAGGTGAACACTGAAGCTTTCTTT. It encodes CASSLGQVNTEAFF.

The V gene is TRBV7-6, the J gene TRBJ2-7, with 8 bases aligning to TRBD2. Trimming at V came to 5 bases and at J to 4 bases, leaving 7 bases not matched to a gene. Germline values: CDR1 SGHVS, CDR2 FNYEAQ. The length of the CDR3 is 14 residues. Here the CDR3 reads CASSPRASGYEQYF. The CDR3 nucleotides are TGTGCCAGCAGCCCAAGAGCTAGCGGGTACGAGCAGTACTTC.

This clone was detected once. The CDR3 nucleotides read TGTGCCAGCAGCAAAGTACTGGTGAACGGGAGGAACACCGGGGAGCTGTTTTTT. Translating it yields CASSKVLVNGRNTGELFF. This chain joins TRBV21-1 and TRBJ2-2; no DNA check was done on the table's D call, TRBD2. TRBV21-1 is a pseudogene segment. The CDR3 runs 18 residues.

The chain has TRBV11-3 and TRBJ2-1, with a weak D call TRBD2 (5 bases). Between the trimmed V and J ends, which lost 3 bases and 8 bases, there was a span of 11 bases. Germline CDR1 and CDR2: SGHNT and YENEEA. This CDR3 has 13 residues. DNA of the CDR3: TGTGCCAGCAGCTTCGGAGGCGCGGATGAGCAGTTCTTC. The encoded protein is CASSFGGADEQFF.

V and J are TRBV5-1 and TRBJ2-1; weak D call: TRBD2 (6 bases). The germline V gene encodes CDR1 SGHRS and CDR2 YFSETQ. V was trimmed by 3 bases and J by 5 bases, leaving 12 bases between them. This CDR3 region has 14 residues. This chain's CDR3 is CASSSRDLDNEQFF. The DNA of the CDR3 is TGCGCCAGCAGCTCCCGGGACTTGGACAATGAGCAGTTCTTC.

V gene TRBV28 combines with J gene TRBJ2-7, with 13 bases matching TRBD2. Trimming removed 4 bases from V and 3 bases from J; junction bases left unmatched: 12. Germline CDR1 is MDHEN and CDR2 is SYDVKM. CDR3 size: 18 residues. The CDR3 is CASSWTSGRGRGYYEQYF. DNA for the CDR3: TGTGCCAGCAGTTGGACTAGCGGGAGAGGGAGGGGTTACTACGAGCAGTACTTC. Full variable domain (rest looked up from reference TRBV28 and TRBJ2-7): DVKVTQSSRYLVKRTGEKVFLECVQDMDHENMFWYRQDPGLGLRLIYFSYDVKMKEKGDIPEGYSVSREKKERFSLILESASTNQTSMYLCASSWTSGRGRGYYEQYFGPGTRLTVT.

The chain carries TRBV29-1 and TRBJ2-5, with a weak D call TRBD1 (5 bases). Per germline, CDR1 SQVTM and CDR2 ANQGSEA. This CDR3 spans 12 amino acids. The V and J ends lost 7 bases and 2 bases respectively, with 11 bases between them. The DNA for the CDR3 is TGCAGCGCCCGCAGGGCTCAAGAGACCCAGTACTTC. It encodes CSARRAQETQYF.

This chain connects TRBV28 to TRBJ2-2; 7 bases match TRBD2. CDR3 length: 14 residues. Per the germline V gene, CDR1 is MDHEN and CDR2 is SYDVKM. J gave up 6 bases and V 10 bases, and 11 bases lay outside the gene matches. CDR3 in amino acids: CATGGSGVSGELFF. DNA of the CDR3: TGTGCCACCGGCGGGAGTGGGGTTTCCGGGGAGCTGTTTTTT.

The rearrangement joins TRBV11-2 to TRBJ1-1; D may be TRBD1 (5 bases). Germline CDR1 and CDR2: SGHAT and FQNNGV. V was cut by 3 bases and J by 0 bases, with 8 bases left in between. CDR3 length equals 14 residues. DNA of the CDR3: TGTGCCAGCAGCTTGGACAACTTGAACACTGAAGCTTTCTTT. Its protein is CASSLDNLNTEAFF.

The genes are TRBV30 and TRBJ2-7, with 7 nucleotides matching TRBD2. Germline V gene data show CDR1 as GTSNPN and CDR2 as SVGIG (reference sequence). The CDR3 contains 13 residues. V lost 1 base, J lost 5 bases, and 5 bases stayed unmatched. CDR3 sequence reads: CAWSGGRGDEQYF. CDR3 DNA: TGTGCCTGGAGTGGAGGACGGGGGGACGAGCAGTACTTC.

The chain is built from TRBV11-2 and TRBJ2-7; TRBD2 matches 7 bases. Germline loops: CDR1 SGHAT, CDR2 FQNNGV. The junction had 11 bases not matched to a gene; V was cut back by 5 bases and J by 4 bases. This CDR3 region has 15 residues. In nucleotides, the CDR3 is TGTGCCAGCAGCGGTCATATCGGACTAGGGTACGAGCAGTACTTC. As protein: CASSGHIGLGYEQYF.

The chain combines TRBV19 with TRBJ2-7, with 7 positions matching TRBD2. Germline V gene sequence: CDR1 LNHDA, CDR2 SQIVND (reference sequence). The V gene end was trimmed by 3 bases and the J gene end by 7 bases; junction bases not matched to a gene: 6. CDR3 size: 13 residues. The DNA for the CDR3 is TGTGCCAGTAGTATGGGAGGGGTGGGGGAGCAGTACTTC. It translates to CASSMGGVGEQYF.

V usage is TRBV12-5 and J usage is TRBJ2-1; 15 nucleotides align to TRBD2. V was clipped by 6 bases and J by 7 bases; unmatched bases: 10. CDR3 length: 17 amino acids. Germline CDR1 is LGHNT and CDR2 is FRNRAP. CDR3 coding DNA: TGTGCTAGTGGCTTAGGACTAGCGGGAGGGGGGGGAAATGAGCAGTTCTTC. Its translation is CASGLGLAGGGGNEQFF.

The J gene is TRBJ2-7, the V gene TRBV11-1, with 9 positions matching TRBD1. The germline gives CDR1 SGHAT, CDR2 FQDESV (reference sequence). CDR3 length: 15 residues. The V gene end was trimmed by 2 bases and the J gene end by 6 bases; junction bases not matched to a gene: 8. The CDR3 sequence is CASSLIGQGQGEQYF. For the CDR3, the DNA is TGTGCCAGCAGCTTAATAGGACAGGGACAGGGCGAGCAGTACTTC.

The table lists this clone with a few counts. In nucleotides, the CDR3 is TGTGCCAGCAGGGCAAATAATCAGCCCCAGCATTTT. This codes for CASRANNQPQHF. The chain links TRBV2 to TRBJ1-5; no reliable D call. Germline V gives CDR1 SNHLY, CDR2 FYNNEI. This CDR3 is built from 12 residues. V lost 6 bases to trimming and J lost 4 bases, with 7 bases between them.

The chain combines TRBV6-1 with TRBJ1-5; D may be TRBD1 (5 bases). Trimming took 7 bases from V and 0 from J, leaving 10 bases between them. The CDR3 contains 14 residues. The V gene's germline CDR1 is MNHNS and CDR2 SASEGT. CDR3 sequence: CASTGSGSNQPQHF. Written as DNA, the CDR3 is TGTGCCAGCACAGGGTCCGGTAGCAATCAGCCCCAGCATTTT.

The genes are TRBV27 and TRBJ2-7; 9 nucleotides agree with TRBD2. Trimming cost V 6 bases and J 1 base; bases outside gene matches: 7. The V gene's germline CDR1 is MNHEY and CDR2 SMNVEV (reference sequence). The CDR3 is 15 amino acids. CDR3 nucleotide sequence: TGTGCCAGCAGCCTTAGCGGGAGTCGGTCCTACGAGCAGTACTTC. Its protein is CASSLSGSRSYEQYF.

The genes are TRBV5-1 and TRBJ2-1, with TRBD1 matching 8 bases. Trimming cost V 2 bases and J 0 bases; bases outside gene matches: 7. Germline lookup yields CDR1 SGHRS and CDR2 YFSETQ. The CDR3 length is 17 residues. The CDR3 loop reads CASSFAGTGSSYNEQFF. CDR3 DNA sequence: TGCGCCAGCAGCTTCGCCGGGACAGGCTCCTCCTACAATGAGCAGTTCTTC.

This sequence joins TRBV2 and TRBJ1-1; TRBD1 might be the D (6 bases). The germline gives CDR1 SNHLY, CDR2 FYNNEI. The CDR3 length is 12 residues. V was trimmed by 3 bases and J by 8 bases, leaving 10 bases between them. The CDR3 DNA reads as TGTGCCAGCAGTGAGGAGACAGGCGAAGCTTTCTTT. This codes for CASSEETGEAFF.

J is TRBJ2-1 and V is TRBV4-1; a possible D gene is TRBD2 (5 bases). V lost 0 bases and J lost 3, with 9 bases in between. The CDR3 covers 15 residues. Germline V gene data show CDR1 as MGHRA and CDR2 as YSYEKL. CDR3 sequence reads: CASSQEDGVYNEQFF. Here the CDR3 DNA reads TGCGCCAGCAGCCAAGAGGACGGGGTCTACAATGAGCAGTTCTTC.

This chain links TRBV12-5 with TRBJ1-5; 7 positions match TRBD1. J lost 2 bases, V lost 1 base, and 5 bases had no gene match. CDR3 size: 16 residues. The germline CDR1 and CDR2 sequences are LGHNT and FRNRAP. CDR3 coding DNA: TGTGCTAGTGGTTTGGCGACAGGGTCGGGCAATCAGCCCCAGCATTTT. Amino acid sequence: CASGLATGSGNQPQHF. Supplemented by reference TRBV12-5 and TRBJ1-5, the full variable domain reads DARVTQTPRHKVTEMGQEVTMRCQPILGHNTVFWYRQTMMQGLELLAYFRNRAPLDDSGMPKDRFSAEMPDATLATLKIQPSEPRDSAVYFCASGLATGSGNQPQHFGDGTRLSIL.

The chain couples TRBV29-1 to TRBJ1-2; 8 bases fit TRBD1. The CDR3 length is 15 residues. The ends lost 5 bases at V and 3 bases at J; junction bases unmatched: 11. Germline CDR1 and CDR2: SQVTM and ANQGSEA. CDR3 nucleotide sequence: TGCAGCGTTTATCTTGAAGGACAGGGCCACTATGGCTACACCTTC. Translation gives CSVYLEGQGHYGYTF.

V is TRBV10-3 and J is TRBJ2-7, with TRBD2 matching 13 bases. Germline V gene sequence: CDR1 ENHRY, CDR2 SYGVKD. J gave up 5 bases and V 6 bases, and 10 bases lay outside the gene matches. The CDR3 has 16 residues. The CDR3 DNA reads TGTGCCATCAGACATCACGGACTAGCGGGAGACCACGAGCAGTACTTC. This gives the protein CAIRHHGLAGDHEQYF.

CDR3 loop: CATSRGGLNTEAFF. Written as DNA, the CDR3 is TGTGCCACCAGCAGAGGAGGCCTCAACACTGAAGCTTTCTTT. The rearrangement joins TRBV15 to TRBJ1-1; no clear D gene. The germline V gene encodes CDR1 LNHNV and CDR2 YYDKDF (reference sequence). The CDR3 totals 14 residues. Trimming cost V 1 base and J 2 bases, with 8 bases left between them.

The count of this clone is one. J is TRBJ2-5 and V is TRBV9; maybe TRBD2 (6 bases). The ends were cut back, 2 bases at V and 7 bases at J, with 15 bases in the middle. Looked up from germline, CDR1 is SGDLS and CDR2 is YYNGEE. The CDR3 has 14 amino acids. Here the CDR3 reads CASSVGGERGTQYF. The DNA of the CDR3 is TGTGCCAGCAGCGTGGGCGGGGAAAGAGGGACCCAGTACTTC.

J is TRBJ1-2 and V is TRBV30; the match to TRBD1 covers 10 bases. The germline gives CDR1 GTSNPN, CDR2 SVGIG (reference sequence). The CDR3 is made up of 16 amino acids. V was clipped by 4 bases and J by 6 bases; unmatched bases: 14. The CDR3 spells CAWIPQGETGGNGYTF. CDR3 bases: TGTGCCTGGATCCCTCAAGGGGAGACAGGGGGCAATGGCTACACCTTC.

The V and J genes are TRBV5-1 and TRBJ2-2; D call uncertain. Trimming took off 1 base at V and 3 bases at J, with 13 bases between the two ends. CDR3 length: 16 amino acids. Germline CDR1 is SGHRS and CDR2 is YFSETQ. The CDR3 DNA reads TGCGCCAGCAGCTTGATCCCTAGGTTGGACACCGGGGAGCTGTTTTTT. Translated: CASSLIPRLDTGELFF.

The rearrangement links TRBV5-1 to TRBJ1-3; 8 positions agree with TRBD1. The CDR3 spans 17 residues. Unmatched junction bases numbered 6, after V lost 0 bases and J lost 1 base. The V gene's germline CDR1 is SGHRS and CDR2 YFSETQ. The CDR3 loop is CASSLAIQGVSGNTIYF. The CDR3 DNA reads as TGCGCCAGCAGCTTGGCCATACAGGGGGTTTCTGGAAACACCATATATTTT.

The chain joins TRBV25-1 to TRBJ1-4; no firm D call. The germline V gene has CDR1 MGHDK and CDR2 SYGVNS. Deletions cut 5 bases from V and 13 bases from J, with 14 bases between. The CDR3 sequence is 12 residues long. In DNA form, the CDR3 reads TGTGCCAGCAGTCCCGACAATCCGATACTGTTTTTT. Its translation: CASSPDNPILFF. The full variable domain, rest sourced from reference TRBV25-1 and TRBJ1-4, is EADIYQTPRYLVIGTGKKITLECSQTMGHDKMYWYQQDPGMELHLIHYSYGVNSTEKGDLSSESTVSRIRTEHFPLTLESARPSHTSQYLCASSPDNPILFFGSGTQLSVL.